A selection of T cell receptor beta chains follows, all from one sample in a study of monozygotic twins with inflammatory bowel disease. From its re-call of the 5' RACE reads, TCRdb lists each CDR3 protein once, without DNA. The sample includes about 110,000 distinct CDR3 sequences. Input material: blood. All receptors derive from a human donor with ulcerative colitis or Crohn's disease, or a healthy co-twin of an affected twin (not recorded which). The CDR3 runs from the conserved cysteine through the conserved F or W.

CDR3 protein,J gene,V gene
CSSPGHDGYGYTF,TRBJ1-2,TRBV29-1
CASSFDRGQEYF,TRBJ2-7,TRBV27
CASSLDGRNTGELFF,TRBJ2-2,TRBV5-1
CASSIGTGADEQYF,TRBJ2-7,TRBV6-6
CASSSRGADTQYF,TRBJ2-3,TRBV6-5
CASSPGKGTDTQYF,TRBJ2-3,TRBV6-5
CASSPPGKTQYF,TRBJ2-5,TRBV28
CASSLGRTSGSSYNEQFF,TRBJ2-1,TRBV5-4
CASSLLGAISPLHF,TRBJ1-6,TRBV5-1
CASSSAGRGQNTGELFF,TRBJ2-2,TRBV5-1
CSATKAGTRSLNEQFF,TRBJ2-1,TRBV20-1
CASTETGSPYGYTF,TRBJ1-2,TRBV7-9
CASSEASGATDTQYF,TRBJ2-3,TRBV2
CASSFRLAGGPPSYEQYF,TRBJ2-7,TRBV11-2
CASSIGTVGGSPLHF,TRBJ1-6,TRBV9
CASSRDSVVQPQHF,TRBJ1-5,TRBV19
CASSLRFGTQYF,TRBJ2-5,TRBV28
CSARDQGLTFF,TRBJ1-1,TRBV20-1
CASSGSGTRGGTQYF,TRBJ2-5,TRBV11-3
CASSYLLLTDTQYF,TRBJ2-3,TRBV11-2
CASSLLDSQSNYGYTF,TRBJ1-2,TRBV28
CASSQEGDLYNEQFF,TRBJ2-1,TRBV9
CASSLRSRGGPGDTQYF,TRBJ2-3,TRBV7-3